This is a list of T cell receptor beta chains from one sample in a study of vaccination and CD4 T cells after COVID-19. MiXCR, applied by TCRdb to the PCR reads, yields one record per CDR3 protein. The data contain around 10,000 distinct CDR3 sequences, 45% to 55% of them singletons. What these receptors recognize is not known. Sequenced input: CD4+ T cells from blood, cultured in vitro. The receptor source for this set is a human donor who had recovered from COVID-19. CDR3s include the opening cysteine and the closing phenylalanine or tryptophan. The D gene is left open where the match is weak. Clone size, where shown, is once, few, many, or a class for clones that have expanded.

>TRBV11-3|few|TRBJ2-2|NA
TGTGCCAGCCGTCAGACCCGGACCGGGGAGCTGTTTTTT
CASRQTRTGELFF
>TRBV2|NA|TRBJ2-3|TRBD1
TGTGCCAGCAGTGGACAGGGTTCAGATACGCAGTATTTT
CASSGQGSDTQYF
>TRBV2|few|TRBJ2-6|NA
TGTGCCAGCAGTACGGACGCAGTCCTGACTTTC
CASSTDAVLTF
>TRBV7-9|NA|TRBJ1-1|TRBD1
TGTGCCAGCAGCCCACGGGACAGGATCATGAACACTGAAGCTTTCTTT
CASSPRDRIMNTEAFF
>TRBV6-2/TRBV6-3|few|TRBJ2-7|TRBD2
TGTGCCAGCAGTTTCTCTAGCGGGACCTACGAGCAGTACTTC
CASSFSSGTYEQYF
>TRBV7-7|NA|TRBJ2-1|TRBD2
TGTGCTAGCAGCCCGGGAGGAAGGGATGAGCAGTTCTTC
CASSPGGRDEQFF
>TRBV20-1|NA|TRBJ2-1|TRBD2
TGCAGTGCCTACGGGGGGACTAGCGGGATCTACAATGAGCAGTTCTTC
CSAYGGTSGIYNEQFF
>TRBV12-3/TRBV12-4|NA|TRBJ1-1|TRBD1
TGTGCCAGCAGCCCCCGGACAGGCCAGAACACTGAAGCTTTCTTT
CASSPRTGQNTEAFF
>TRBV7-3|NA|TRBJ1-2|NA
TGTGCCAGCAGCCCAGACAGGTCTAACTATGGCTACACCTTC
CASSPDRSNYGYTF
>TRBV7-2|once|TRBJ1-4|TRBD1
TGTGCCAGCAGCTTAGGAGGGGGACAGGCATTCGGGAGAGCTGAAAAACTGTTTTTT
CASSLGGGQAFGRAEKLFF
>TRBV28|NA|TRBJ2-2|TRBD1
TGTGCCAGCAGCACGACAGGGGAGGTAGCCGGGGAGCTGTTTTTT
CASSTTGEVAGELFF
>TRBV18|NA|TRBJ1-2|TRBD1
TGTGCCAGCTCGCGGGGACAGAACTATGGCTACACCTTC
CASSRGQNYGYTF
>TRBV6-5|few|TRBJ2-2|NA
TGTGCCAGCAGTTACGAGGGGAGGAGAACCGGGGAGCTGTTTTTT
CASSYEGRRTGELFF
>TRBV28|NA|TRBJ1-2|TRBD1
TGTGCCAGCAGCCAGGACAGGGGGCTTTTCACCTTC
CASSQDRGLFTF
>TRBV7-9|NA|TRBJ1-2|NA
TGTGCCAGCAGCTTCAACCGGGACACCCTCGACTACACCTTC
CASSFNRDTLDYTF
>TRBV6-1|few|TRBJ2-3|TRBD2
TGTGCCATCCTAGCGGGGGGCACAGATACGCAGTATTTT
CAILAGGTDTQYF
>TRBV5-1|NA|TRBJ2-3|NA
TGCGCCAGCAGCTTGTTTCCAGATTCCTATACGCAGTATTTT
CASSLFPDSYTQYF
>TRBV20-1|NA|TRBJ1-2|TRBD1
TGCAGTGCTAGTCCTCCCGTCGGGACAGGCGTGTCTAACTATGGCTACACCTTC
CSASPPVGTGVSNYGYTF
>TRBV28|NA|TRBJ1-3|NA
TGTGCCAGCAGTAAGTTCGACAGGCCCTCTGGAAACACCATATATTTT
CASSKFDRPSGNTIYF
>TRBV24-1|NA|TRBJ2-5|TRBD1
TGTGCCACCAGTGATAACAGGGGGAGGGAGACCCAGTACTTC
CATSDNRGRETQYF
>TRBV10-2|NA|TRBJ1-2|NA
TGCGCCAGCAGTGAGAGGGCAGTGGGCGCCGGCTATGGCTACACCTTC
CASSERAVGAGYGYTF
>TRBV27|few|TRBJ2-2|TRBD1
TGTGCCAGCAGGGGACAGGCGTTACTGTTTTTT
CASRGQALLFF
>TRBV6-4|few|TRBJ2-3|NA
TGTGCCAGCAGTGACGGTACAAGCGCAGATACGCAGTATTTT
CASSDGTSADTQYF
>TRBV6-5|NA|TRBJ1-6|NA
TGTGCCAGCAGTTATGGAAGTTCTCAGAATTCACCCCTCCACTTT
CASSYGSSQNSPLHF
>TRBV20-1|NA|TRBJ1-5|NA
TGCAGTGCTCCCCCCACCGAAAGGGCCGGGAATCAGCCCCAGCATTTT
CSAPPTERAGNQPQHF
>TRBV7-2|few|TRBJ2-7|NA
TGTGCCAGCAGCTTAGCGGAAGGTGGGACGGAGAGCTCCTACGAGCAGTACTTC
CASSLAEGGTESSYEQYF
>TRBV6-1|NA|TRBJ2-3|TRBD2
TGCGCCAGCAGTAGGGAGGGAGTCACAGATACGCAGTATTTT
CASSREGVTDTQYF
>TRBV5-6|NA|TRBJ1-2|TRBD1
TGTGCCAGCAGCTTAAGACAGGGGGCCTTTCAAGGTGGCTACACCTTC
CASSLRQGAFQGGYTF
>TRBV5-6|NA|TRBJ2-7|NA
TGTGCCAGCAGCTTGCGAAAGGGAAATCGGTACGAGCAGTACTTC
CASSLRKGNRYEQYF
>TRBV6-1|NA|TRBJ1-2|TRBD1
TGTGCCAGCAGTAGGGACAGCTATGGCTACACCTTC
CASSRDSYGYTF
>TRBV19|few|TRBJ1-5|TRBD1
TGTGCCAGTAGACAGACAGGGTCAGGGCAGCCCCAGCATTTT
CASRQTGSGQPQHF
>TRBV19|NA|TRBJ2-3|NA
TGTGCCAGTAGTACCAGGGGTCCAGGGTCGACAGATACGCAGTATTTT
CASSTRGPGSTDTQYF
>TRBV11-2|NA|TRBJ2-1|TRBD1
TGTGCCAGCAGCCCCCTGAGGGACAGGGTGTACAATGAGCAGTTCTTC
CASSPLRDRVYNEQFF
>TRBV6-2/TRBV6-3|medium-sized|TRBJ1-5|NA
TGTGCCAGCAGTTCCCCCCGGGGTAGCAATCAGCCCCAGCATTTT
CASSSPRGSNQPQHF
>TRBV19|few|TRBJ1-1|TRBD1
TGTGCCAGTAGCAAAGGGGGACAGGGGAACACTGAAGCTTTCTTT
CASSKGGQGNTEAFF
>TRBV11-3|NA|TRBJ2-5|NA
TGTGCCAGCAGCTTACGAGAGACCCAGTACTTC
CASSLRETQYF
>TRBV28|NA|TRBJ2-7|TRBD1
TGTGCCAGCAGTTTCCCGACAGGGAAAACCTACGAGCAGTACTTC
CASSFPTGKTYEQYF
>TRBV6-1|NA|TRBJ2-7|NA
TGTGCCAGCAGGGACAGCGCCTACGAGCAGTACTTC
CASRDSAYEQYF
>TRBV7-9|NA|TRBJ2-3|TRBD1
TGTGCCAGCAGCCGACATCGGACAGGGGGCACAGATACGCAGTATTTT
CASSRHRTGGTDTQYF
>TRBV10-1|NA|TRBJ2-2|TRBD2
TGCGCCAGCAGTGACTCGGGAGGTAACACCGGGGAGCTGTTTTTT
CASSDSGGNTGELFF
>TRBV2|few|TRBJ2-3|TRBD2
TGTGCCAGCAGGAAACTAGCGGGAGAAGATACGCAGTATTTT
CASRKLAGEDTQYF
>TRBV6-2/TRBV6-3|NA|TRBJ2-4|NA
TGTGCCAGCAGTCCGTGGGGGGCAGCCAAAAACATTCAGTACTTC
CASSPWGAAKNIQYF
>TRBV6-4|NA|TRBJ2-1|TRBD2
TGTGCCAGCAGCCCGACTAGCGGGACTCTCAGCTCCTACAATGAGCAGTTCTTC
CASSPTSGTLSSYNEQFF
>TRBV11-2|few|TRBJ1-1|TRBD1
TGTGCCAGCAGCTTAGTTCGGGGACAGGAAGCTTTCTTT
CASSLVRGQEAFF
>TRBV2|NA|TRBJ2-7|TRBD2
TGTGCCAGCAGTGAGAGGGGCGGGGAGGCGGGAGTGGGTGCGAACGAGCAGTACTTC
CASSERGGEAGVGANEQYF
>TRBV5-1|NA|TRBJ2-1|NA
TGCGCCAGCAGCTTAGGAGGTCCCCAGGCATACAATGAGCAGTTCTTC
CASSLGGPQAYNEQFF